The clone carrying this TCR beta chain was picked up one time. The antigen is undetermined. This CDR3 has 14 amino acids. V was cut by 6 bases and J by 5 bases, with 16 bases left in between. CDR1 is LNHDA, CDR2 SQIVND, per germline (reference sequence). Generated by immunoSEQ multiplex PCR, the TCRdb table keeps only in-frame clones and is missing some. This sample carries 110,000 to 150,000 clones, 94% of them seen once, and the ten largest clones take 1.5% to 2%. The entry originates in a study of cytomegalovirus exposure and HLA in healthy donors. Study context: The same platform used for the approximately 670 first-cohort repertoires was also used for the 120 or so validation repertoires, as a later analysis reported. Notes on the study in general: The listing of roughly 160 TCR beta chains classed them as cytomegalovirus-associated. A few chains tied to CMV proved CMV antigen-specific in vitro.

The donors were members of the roughly 120-subject validation cohort (separate from the approximately 670-subject first cohort). The sequence derives from a man between 18 and 29 years old in good health and CMV-seropositive. The sequenced sample was PBMCs. The chain is built from TRBV19 and TRBJ1-2; D is perhaps TRBD1 (5 bases). The CDR3 loop reads CASSPSGGRYGYTF. The CDR3 region has the DNA TGTGCCAGTAGCCCGTCGGGGGGTAGGTATGGCTACACCTTC.